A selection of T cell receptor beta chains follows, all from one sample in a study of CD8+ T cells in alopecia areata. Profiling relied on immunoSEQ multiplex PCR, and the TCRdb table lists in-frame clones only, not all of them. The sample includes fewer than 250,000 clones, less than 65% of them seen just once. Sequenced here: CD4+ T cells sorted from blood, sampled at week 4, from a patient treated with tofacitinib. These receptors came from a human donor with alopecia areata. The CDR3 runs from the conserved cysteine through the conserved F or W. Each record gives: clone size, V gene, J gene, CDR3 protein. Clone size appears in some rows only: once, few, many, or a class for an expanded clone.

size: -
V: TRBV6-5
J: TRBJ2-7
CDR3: CASSSPGGSPYEQYF

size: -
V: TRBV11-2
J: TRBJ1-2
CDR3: CASSPDGTYGYTF

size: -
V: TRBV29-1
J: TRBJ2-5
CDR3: CSVLPTGAGTQYF

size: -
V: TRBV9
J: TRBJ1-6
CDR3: CASSVEDNSPLHF

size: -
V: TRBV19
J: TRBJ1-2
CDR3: CASRDRGGSTGYTF

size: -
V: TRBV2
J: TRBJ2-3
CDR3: CASLAGTSGRDTQYF

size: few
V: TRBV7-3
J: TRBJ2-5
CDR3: CASSFDRGQTQYF

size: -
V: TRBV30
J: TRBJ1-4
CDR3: CAWNGPGRNEKLFF

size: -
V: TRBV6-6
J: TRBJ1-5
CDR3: CASSFSSRVNQPQHF

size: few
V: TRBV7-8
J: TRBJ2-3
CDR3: CASSSRGGIGTDTQYF

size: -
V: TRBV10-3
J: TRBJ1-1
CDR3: CAISEPGGVEAFF

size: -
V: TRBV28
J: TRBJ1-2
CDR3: CASSLRRNYGYTF

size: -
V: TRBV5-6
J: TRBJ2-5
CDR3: CASSLFGTSGVETQYF

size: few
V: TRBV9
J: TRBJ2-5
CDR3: CASSVTSGGETQYF

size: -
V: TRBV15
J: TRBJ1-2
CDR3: CATSRTTGQVNNYGYTF

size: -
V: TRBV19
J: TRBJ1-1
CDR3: CASSSPGWFGNTEAFF

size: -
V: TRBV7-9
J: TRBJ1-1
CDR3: CASSFDRFERAFF

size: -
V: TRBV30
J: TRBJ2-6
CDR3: CAWSLGTFFSGANVLTF

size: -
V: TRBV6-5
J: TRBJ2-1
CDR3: CASSYSRAPFVDEQFF

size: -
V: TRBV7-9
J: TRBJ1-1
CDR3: CASSLAAVLNTEAFF

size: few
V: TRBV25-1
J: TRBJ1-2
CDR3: CASSETGGDYGYTF

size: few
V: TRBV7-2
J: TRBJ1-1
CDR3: CASSLAFTGTEAFF

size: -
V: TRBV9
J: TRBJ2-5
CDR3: CASSVAVQETQYF

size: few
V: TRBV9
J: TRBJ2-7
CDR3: CASSPRLAGQGYEQYF

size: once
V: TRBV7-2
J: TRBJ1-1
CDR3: CASSPGPAALNTEAFF

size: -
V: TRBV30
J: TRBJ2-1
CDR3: CAWSTSSNEQFF

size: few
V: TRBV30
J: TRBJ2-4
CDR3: CAWALGSYKNIQYF

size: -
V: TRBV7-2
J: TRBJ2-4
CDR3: CASSLGLAFEGAGKNIQYF

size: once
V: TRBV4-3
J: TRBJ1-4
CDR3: CASSRGNRNEKLFF

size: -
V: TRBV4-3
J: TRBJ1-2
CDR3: CASSQTGVYGYTF

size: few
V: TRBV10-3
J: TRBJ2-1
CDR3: CAISESTPESYNEQFF

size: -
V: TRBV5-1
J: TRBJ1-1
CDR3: CASSFQGASNTEAFF

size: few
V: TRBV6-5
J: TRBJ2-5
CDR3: CASTSLGLPQETQYF

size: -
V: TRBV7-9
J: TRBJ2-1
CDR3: CASDRDRGNEQFF

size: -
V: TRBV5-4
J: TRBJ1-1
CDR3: CASSLWQGAKNTEAFF

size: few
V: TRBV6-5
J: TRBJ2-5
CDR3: CASSRRPQETQYF

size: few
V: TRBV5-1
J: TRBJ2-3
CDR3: CASSWKSTDTQYF

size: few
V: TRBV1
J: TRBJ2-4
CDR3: CTSSHRTKIAKNIQYF

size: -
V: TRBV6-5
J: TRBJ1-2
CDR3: CAVAQGYGYTF

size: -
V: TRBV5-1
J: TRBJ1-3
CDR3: CASSLAVSGNTTYF

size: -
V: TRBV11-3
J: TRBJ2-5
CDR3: CASKGQTKETQYF

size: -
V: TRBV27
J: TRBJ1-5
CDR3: CASSKQGVEQPQHF

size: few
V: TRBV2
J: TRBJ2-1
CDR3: CASSEFRGRYNEQFF

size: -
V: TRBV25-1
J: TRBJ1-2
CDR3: CASSDPGRGYGYTF

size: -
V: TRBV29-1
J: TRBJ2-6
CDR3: CSVEGRDGSGANVLTF

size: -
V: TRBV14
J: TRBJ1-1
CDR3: CASSQETGRAAFF

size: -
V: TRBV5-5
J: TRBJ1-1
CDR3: CASSLSTEAFF

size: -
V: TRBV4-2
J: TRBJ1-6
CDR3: CASSQAPSTNSPLHF

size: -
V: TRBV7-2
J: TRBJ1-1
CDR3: CASSPLPQGNTEAFF

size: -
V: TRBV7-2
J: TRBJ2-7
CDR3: CASSSSRQIYEQYF

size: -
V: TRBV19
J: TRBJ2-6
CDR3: CAGSSSGANVLTF

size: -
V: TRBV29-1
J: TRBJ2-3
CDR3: CSFFFERGTDTQYF

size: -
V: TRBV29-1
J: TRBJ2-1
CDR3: CSVVAGSYNEQFF

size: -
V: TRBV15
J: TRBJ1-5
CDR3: CATSRGGTHNQPQHF

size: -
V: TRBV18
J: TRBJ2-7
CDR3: CASSPFQVSDEQYF